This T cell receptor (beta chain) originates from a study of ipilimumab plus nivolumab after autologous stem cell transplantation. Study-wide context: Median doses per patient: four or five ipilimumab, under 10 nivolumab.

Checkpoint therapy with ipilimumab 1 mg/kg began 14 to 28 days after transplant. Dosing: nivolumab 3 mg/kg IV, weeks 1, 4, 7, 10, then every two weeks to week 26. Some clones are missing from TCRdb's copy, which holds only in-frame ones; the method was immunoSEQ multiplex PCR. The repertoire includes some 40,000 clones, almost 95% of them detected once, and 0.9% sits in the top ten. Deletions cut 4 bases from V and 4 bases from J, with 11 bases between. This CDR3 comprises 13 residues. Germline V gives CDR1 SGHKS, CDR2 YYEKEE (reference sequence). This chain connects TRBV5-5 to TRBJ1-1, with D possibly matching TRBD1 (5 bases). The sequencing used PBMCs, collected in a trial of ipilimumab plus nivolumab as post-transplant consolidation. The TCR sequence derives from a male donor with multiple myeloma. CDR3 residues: CASSGRVATEAFF. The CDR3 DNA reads TGTGCCAGCAGCGGCAGGGTTGCCACTGAAGCTTTCTTT.